Each of the 18 T cell receptor beta chains below was sequenced from the same sample in a study of T cells in Graves' hyperthyroidism and ophthalmopathy. RNA transcripts yielded amplified TCR beta CDR3 regions. HTBI primers were employed in a first-round RT-PCR of the TCR CDR3. TCRdb redid the calling of the multiplex PCR reads with MiXCR, one entry per CDR3 protein. The sample shows 300,000 to 450,000 distinct CDR3 sequences, 20% to 25% of them seen only once. The source material was blood. All receptors come from a man aged 45-65 years with Graves' hyperthyroidism.

This clonotype was counted a few times. The V gene is TRBV6-1, the J gene TRBJ1-1; TRBD1 aligns across 12 bases. Trimming cost V 0 bases and J 10 bases; bases outside gene matches: 6. CDR3 length: 15 amino acids. Per the germline V gene, CDR1 is MNHNS and CDR2 is SASEGT. CDR3 bases: TGTGCCAGCAGTGAAGCGTGGGACAGGGGGCAATTAGCTTTCTTT. This encodes CASSEAWDRGQLAFF.

J is TRBJ1-2 and V is TRBV4-2; 9 bases map to TRBD1. With 0 bases clipped from V and 6 bases from J, the junction kept 8 bases outside the gene matches. In germline, CDR1 is LGHNA, CDR2 YNFKEQ. CDR3 length: 16 amino acids. CDR3 residues: CASSQDSAGTGHGYTF. For the CDR3, the DNA is TGTGCCAGCAGCCAAGATAGTGCCGGGACAGGGCATGGCTACACCTTC.

The sample holds a few counts of this clonotype. The V call is TRBV6-2 or TRBV6-3, the J call TRBJ1-4, with D tentatively TRBD1 (5 bases). The germline V gene encodes CDR1 MNHEY and CDR2 SVGEGT. The germline V and J ends were trimmed by 5 bases and 8 bases, with 9 bases remaining between them. The CDR3 length is 12 residues. CDR3 residues: CASSPGEEKLFF. The DNA of the CDR3 is TGTGCCAGCAGTCCGGGGGAAGAAAAACTGTTTTTT.

This clonotype was counted a few times. The chain has TRBV24-1 and TRBJ1-1; D is perhaps TRBD1 (5 bases). Trimming shortened V by 9 bases and J by 0 bases, and 13 bases separated the two germline ends. The germline V gene has CDR1 KGHDR and CDR2 SFDVKD. This CDR3 region has 14 residues. The CDR3 DNA reads TGTGCCACCTCAATGGGGGATTTGAACACTGAAGCTTTCTTT. It specifies CATSMGDLNTEAFF.

In DNA form, the CDR3 reads TGTGCCAGCAGCTCAAGGGACCCCTCAAAGGACCGGGAGCGGTACCAAGAGACCCAGTACTTC. It codes for CASSSRDPSKDRERYQETQYF. The genes are TRBV7-3 and TRBJ2-5, with D perhaps matching TRBD2 (6 bases). The CDR3 loop spans 21 amino acids. Germline values: CDR1 SGHTA, CDR2 FQGTGA. Trimming stripped 4 bases from V and 0 bases from J, with 30 bases between.

This clonotype was picked up a small number of times. V gene TRBV5-1 combines with J gene TRBJ2-1; 8 bases are shared with TRBD2. J gave up 5 bases and V 4 bases, and 8 bases lay outside the gene matches. The germline gives CDR1 SGHRS, CDR2 YFSETQ. CDR3 size: 15 residues. The CDR3 sequence: CASSGPGTSDNEQFF. CDR3 bases: TGCGCCAGCAGCGGCCCCGGGACTAGTGACAATGAGCAGTTCTTC.

Ten or more counts support this clonotype. The chain recombines TRBV6-1 with TRBJ2-7; D possibly uses TRBD1 or TRBD2 (5 bases each). The ends were cut back, 1 base at V and 3 bases at J, with 13 bases in the middle. The CDR3 length is 15 residues. The germline gives CDR1 MNHNS, CDR2 SASEGT. The CDR3 nucleotides read TGTGCCAGCAGTGAAGGCTGGGGACGGATCTACGAGCAGTACTTC. It specifies CASSEGWGRIYEQYF.

This clonotype was counted a few times. The chain couples TRBV4-2 to TRBJ2-1; 7 bases map to TRBD2. The CDR3 is 17 residues long. Unmatched junction bases numbered 11, after V lost 3 bases and J lost 3 bases. Germline loops: CDR1 LGHNA, CDR2 YNFKEQ. The CDR3 spells CASSQGSSGGFYNEQFF. DNA of the CDR3: TGTGCCAGCAGCCAGGGCTCTAGCGGAGGTTTCTACAATGAGCAGTTCTTC.

The chain joins TRBV10-2 to TRBJ1-1, with D uncertain. V lost 6 bases, J lost 2 bases, and 13 bases lay in between. The germline gives CDR1 WSHSY, CDR2 SAAADI. This CDR3 is built from 14 residues. CDR3 nucleotide sequence: TGCGCCAGCAGACCAAAACCCGCTAACACTGAAGCTTTCTTT. This translates into CASRPKPANTEAFF.

V gene TRBV5-1 combines with J gene TRBJ1-5; TRBD1 is a possible D gene (5 bases). In germline, CDR1 is SGHRS, CDR2 YFSETQ. V was pared by 1 base and J by 4 bases, with 15 bases between. The CDR3 totals 16 residues. The CDR3: CASSLLGGAPNQPQHF. The CDR3, as DNA: TGCGCCAGCAGCTTGTTGGGGGGTGCTCCAAATCAGCCCCAGCATTTT.

Ten or more counts support this clonotype. The chain couples TRBV30 to TRBJ2-5; maybe TRBD2 (5 bases). Germline V gives CDR1 GTSNPN, CDR2 SVGIG (reference sequence). The CDR3 has 12 residues. The CDR3 bases are TGTGCATCCAAGCGGCCAAGCGAGACCCAGTACTTC. This sequence encodes CASKRPSETQYF.

This chain joins TRBV11-1 and TRBJ2-7, with D possibly matching TRBD2 (6 bases). Trimming shortened V by 2 bases and J by 1 base, and 21 bases separated the two germline ends. CDR1 SGHAT and CDR2 FQDESV come from the germline V gene (reference sequence). This CDR3 region has 18 residues. The DNA of the CDR3 is TGTGCCAGCAGCTTAAGGGGAACTAGCAGACACCTTTCCTACGAGCAGTACTTC. Translation: CASSLRGTSRHLSYEQYF.

The chain is built from TRBV6-5 and TRBJ2-7, with 7 bases lining up with TRBD1. The CDR3 consists of 15 residues. Germline V gene data show CDR1 as MNHEY and CDR2 as SVGAGI. V lost 4 bases, J lost 5 bases, and 11 bases stayed unmatched. The CDR3 DNA reads as TGTGCCAGCAGTTTCCGTACGACAGGGACGGACGAGCAGTACTTC. Translating gives CASSFRTTGTDEQYF.

The rearrangement uses TRBV20-1 and TRBJ1-2; tentatively, D is TRBD1 (6 bases). Germline CDR1 DFQATT, CDR2 SNEGSKA (reference sequence). The CDR3 consists of 13 residues. Trimming removed 5 bases from V and 8 bases from J, with 18 bases in between. The CDR3 protein is CSAGNNRAYGYTF. DNA for the CDR3: TGCAGTGCTGGGAATAACAGGGCTTACGGCTACACCTTC.

The chain carries TRBV30 and TRBJ2-2; D is perhaps TRBD1 (5 bases). The V and J ends lost 4 bases and 1 base respectively, with 10 bases between them. The CDR3 spans 14 residues. Germline V gene data show CDR1 as GTSNPN and CDR2 as SVGIG (reference sequence). The chain's CDR3 is CAWKGNLNTGELFF. The CDR3 bases are TGTGCCTGGAAGGGGAATTTGAACACCGGGGAGCTGTTTTTT. Complete variable domain (other parts from reference TRBV30 and TRBJ2-2): SQTIHQWPATLVQPVGSPLSLECTVEGTSNPNLYWYRQAAGRGLQLLFYSVGIGQISSEVPQNLSASRPQDRQFILSSKKLLLSDSGFYLCAWKGNLNTGELFFGEGSRLTVL.

This clonotype has more than one count but fewer than ten. The rearrangement links TRBV27 to TRBJ2-3; possible D gene TRBD2, 6 bases. Germline V gene data show CDR1 as MNHEY and CDR2 as SMNVEV (reference sequence). V was cut by 10 bases and J by 4 bases, with 18 bases left in between. The CDR3 extends over 14 amino acids. DNA of the CDR3: TGTGCCACCAGCCTGGGGGGTCCTTCAGATACGCAGTATTTT. Translation: CATSLGGPSDTQYF.

This clonotype turned up a few times. This chain uses TRBV6-1 with TRBJ1-5; D is uncertain. Between the trimmed V and J ends, which lost 8 bases and 5 bases, there was a span of 16 bases. This CDR3 spans 14 amino acids. Germline V gives CDR1 MNHNS, CDR2 SASEGT. CDR3 amino acids: CASQTGGSYQPQHF. The CDR3 bases are TGTGCCAGCCAAACCGGCGGTAGTTATCAGCCCCAGCATTTT.

This clonotype has only a few counts. The chain joins TRBV19 to TRBJ2-4; D not certain. CDR3 length: 15 amino acids. V was clipped by 6 bases and J by 0 bases, with 12 bases between them. Germline CDR1 is LNHDA and CDR2 is SQIVND (reference sequence). The CDR3 reads CASRRSPIAKNIQYF. The CDR3 nucleotides read TGTGCCAGTAGGCGATCTCCAATAGCCAAAAACATTCAGTACTTC.